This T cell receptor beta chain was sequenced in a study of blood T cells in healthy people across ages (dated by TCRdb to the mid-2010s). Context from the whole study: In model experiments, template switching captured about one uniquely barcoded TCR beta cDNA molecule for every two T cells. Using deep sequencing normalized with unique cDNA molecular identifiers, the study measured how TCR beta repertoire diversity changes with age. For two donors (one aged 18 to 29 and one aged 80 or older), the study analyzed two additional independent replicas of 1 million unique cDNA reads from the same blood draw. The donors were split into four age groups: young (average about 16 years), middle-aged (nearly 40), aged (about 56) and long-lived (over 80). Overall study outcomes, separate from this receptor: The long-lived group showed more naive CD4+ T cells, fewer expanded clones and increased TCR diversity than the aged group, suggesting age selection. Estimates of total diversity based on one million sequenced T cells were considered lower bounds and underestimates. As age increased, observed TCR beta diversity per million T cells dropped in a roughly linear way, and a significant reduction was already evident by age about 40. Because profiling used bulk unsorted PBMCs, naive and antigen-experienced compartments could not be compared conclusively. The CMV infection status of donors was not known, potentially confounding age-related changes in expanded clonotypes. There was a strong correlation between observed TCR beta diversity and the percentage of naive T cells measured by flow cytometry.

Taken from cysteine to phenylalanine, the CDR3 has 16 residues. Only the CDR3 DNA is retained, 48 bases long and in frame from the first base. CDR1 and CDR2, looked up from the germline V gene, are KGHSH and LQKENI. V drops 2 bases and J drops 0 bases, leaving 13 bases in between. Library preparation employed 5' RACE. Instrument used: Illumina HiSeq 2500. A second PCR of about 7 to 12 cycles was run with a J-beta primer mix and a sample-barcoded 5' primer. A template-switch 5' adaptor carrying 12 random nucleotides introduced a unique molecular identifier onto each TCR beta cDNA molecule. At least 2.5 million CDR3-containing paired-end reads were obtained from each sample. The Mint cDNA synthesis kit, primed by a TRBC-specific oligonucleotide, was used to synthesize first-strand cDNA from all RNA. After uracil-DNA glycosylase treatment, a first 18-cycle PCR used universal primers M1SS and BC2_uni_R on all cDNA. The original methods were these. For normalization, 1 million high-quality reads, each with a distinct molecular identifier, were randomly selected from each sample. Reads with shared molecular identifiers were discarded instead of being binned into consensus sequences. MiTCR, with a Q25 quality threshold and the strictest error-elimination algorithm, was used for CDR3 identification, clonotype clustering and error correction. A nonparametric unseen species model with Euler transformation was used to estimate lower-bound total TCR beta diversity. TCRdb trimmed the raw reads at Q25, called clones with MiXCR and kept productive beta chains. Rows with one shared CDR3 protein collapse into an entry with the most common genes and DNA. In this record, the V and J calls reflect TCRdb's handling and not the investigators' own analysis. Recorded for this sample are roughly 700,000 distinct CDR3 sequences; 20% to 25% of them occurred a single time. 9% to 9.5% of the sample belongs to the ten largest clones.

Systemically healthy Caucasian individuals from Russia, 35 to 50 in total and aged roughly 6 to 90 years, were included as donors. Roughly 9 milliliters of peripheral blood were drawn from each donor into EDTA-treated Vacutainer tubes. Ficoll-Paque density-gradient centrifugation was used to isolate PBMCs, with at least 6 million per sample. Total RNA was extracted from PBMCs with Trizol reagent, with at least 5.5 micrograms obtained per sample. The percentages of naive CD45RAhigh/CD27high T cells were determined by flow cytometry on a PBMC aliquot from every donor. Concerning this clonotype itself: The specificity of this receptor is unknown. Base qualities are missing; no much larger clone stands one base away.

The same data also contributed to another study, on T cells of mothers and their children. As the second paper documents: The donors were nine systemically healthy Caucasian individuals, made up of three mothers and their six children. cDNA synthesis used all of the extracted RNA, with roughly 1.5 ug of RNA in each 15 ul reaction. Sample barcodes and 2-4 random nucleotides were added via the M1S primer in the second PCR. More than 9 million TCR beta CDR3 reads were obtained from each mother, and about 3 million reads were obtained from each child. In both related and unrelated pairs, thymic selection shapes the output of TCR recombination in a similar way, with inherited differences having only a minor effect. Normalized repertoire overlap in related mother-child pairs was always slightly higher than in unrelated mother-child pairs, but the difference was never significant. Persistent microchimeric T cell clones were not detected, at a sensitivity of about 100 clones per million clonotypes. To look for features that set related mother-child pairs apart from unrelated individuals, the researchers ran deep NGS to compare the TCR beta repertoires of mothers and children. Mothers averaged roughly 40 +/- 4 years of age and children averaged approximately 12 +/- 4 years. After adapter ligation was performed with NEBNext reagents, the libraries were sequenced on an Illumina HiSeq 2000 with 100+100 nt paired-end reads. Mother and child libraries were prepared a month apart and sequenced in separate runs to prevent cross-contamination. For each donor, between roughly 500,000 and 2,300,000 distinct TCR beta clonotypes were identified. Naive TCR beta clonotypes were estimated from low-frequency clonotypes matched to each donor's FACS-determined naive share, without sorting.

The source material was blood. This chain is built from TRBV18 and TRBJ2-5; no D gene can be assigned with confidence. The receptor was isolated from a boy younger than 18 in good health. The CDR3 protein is CASSPTVFEYQETQYF. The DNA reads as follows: TGTGCCAGCTCACCAACGGTATTTGAGTACCAAGAGACCCAGTACTTC.